Shown below are 13 T cell receptor beta chains from a single sample sequenced in a study of cytomegalovirus exposure and HLA in healthy donors. PCR primers comprised 60 Vbeta and 13 Jbeta primers. Profiled with immunoSEQ multiplex PCR; TCRdb holds only in-frame clones, not every one. This sample has about 120,000 clones, with 70% to 80% found just once. Material: PBMCs. All receptors come from a woman between 50 and 59 years old in good health and CMV-seropositive.

The chain carries TRBV29-1 and TRBJ1-1, with D possibly being TRBD1 (5 bases). Germline V gene data show CDR1 as SQVTM and CDR2 as ANQGSEA. The length of the CDR3 is 11 residues. The CDR3 bases are TGCAGTGCAATTCAGGGTCCTGAAGCTTTCTTT. Translating it yields CSAIQGPEAFF.

This clone was observed a single time. This sequence joins TRBV27 and TRBJ2-5; 15 nucleotides match TRBD2. V gave up 5 bases and J gave up 5 bases; unmatched junction bases: 6. Germline V gives CDR1 MNHEY, CDR2 SMNVEV (reference sequence). The CDR3 consists of 16 residues. The CDR3 loop reads CASSPWTSGGAETQYF. CDR3 bases: TGTGCCAGCAGTCCCTGGACTAGCGGGGGGGCGGAGACCCAGTACTTC.

The chain combines TRBV18 with TRBJ1-1; 9 nucleotides align to TRBD1. The CDR3 is 15 residues long. The germline CDR1 and CDR2 sequences are KGHSH and LQKENI. The J segment lost 7 bases and the V segment lost 2 bases, leaving 8 bases of the junction unmatched. The CDR3, as DNA: TGTGCCAGCTCACCAGAAACAGGGGGCCTACATGAAGCTTTCTTT. Protein: CASSPETGGLHEAFF.

The chain joins TRBV19 to TRBJ1-5, with 9 bases fitting TRBD1. The germline gives CDR1 LNHDA, CDR2 SQIVND (reference sequence). This CDR3 comprises 16 residues. V trimming: 1 base; J trimming: 4 bases; junction bases outside the gene matches: 5. The CDR3 loop reads CASSIGDRDGNQPQHF. The CDR3 nucleotides read TGTGCCAGTAGTATAGGGGACAGGGATGGGAATCAGCCCCAGCATTTT.

This rearrangement joins TRBV5-1 to TRBJ2-3; 10 bases agree with TRBD2. Germline CDR1 SGHRS, CDR2 YFSETQ. Unmatched junction bases numbered 6, after V lost 3 bases and J lost 2 bases. This CDR3 is built from 16 residues. The CDR3 reads CASSSGLADNTDTQYF. CDR3 in DNA: TGCGCCAGCAGCTCAGGACTAGCGGATAACACAGATACGCAGTATTTT. The variable domain in full, with the rest retrieved from reference TRBV5-1 and TRBJ2-3, is KAGVTQTPRYLIKTRGQQVTLSCSPISGHRSVSWYQQTPGQGLQFLFEYFSETQRNKGNFPGRFSGRQFSNSRSEMNVSTLELGDSALYLCASSSGLADNTDTQYFGPGTRLTVL.

The chain recombines TRBV2 with TRBJ2-5, with D possibly TRBD2 on 6 matching bases. Germline V gene data show CDR1 as SNHLY and CDR2 as FYNNEI. Trimming took 8 bases from V and 5 from J, leaving 6 bases between them. The CDR3 sequence is 10 residues long. The chain's CDR3 is CASGGETQYF. The CDR3 DNA reads as TGTGCCAGCGGGGGGGAGACCCAGTACTTC.

This clone was detected a few times. This chain links TRBV7-8 with TRBJ1-4; no reliable D call. V was pared by 1 base and J by 0 bases, with 6 bases between. This CDR3 region has 15 residues. Germline values: CDR1 SGHVS, CDR2 FQNEAQ. CDR3 DNA sequence: TGTGCCAGCAGCTTAGAAGAGGCAACTAATGAAAAACTGTTTTTT. Protein sequence: CASSLEEATNEKLFF.

The CDR3 coding sequence is TGTGCCAGCAGTCCCCGTGGCGGGGCGGGAGGAAACACCATATATTTT. This sequence encodes CASSPRGGAGGNTIYF. The chain has TRBV11-2 and TRBJ1-3, with D possibly matching TRBD1 (5 bases). Germline CDR1 and CDR2: SGHAT and FQNNGV. The CDR3 covers 16 residues. With 6 bases removed from V and 4 bases from J, the gap between germline ends came to 19 bases.

The chain recombines TRBV19 with TRBJ2-7; a possible D gene is TRBD2 (5 bases). This CDR3 has 13 residues. Germline V gives CDR1 LNHDA, CDR2 SQIVND (reference sequence). V gave up 6 bases and J gave up 2 bases, with 11 bases separating them. The CDR3 DNA reads as TGTGCCAGTAGGGGAGCCAGCACCTACGAGCAGTACTTC. Its protein product is CASRGASTYEQYF.

V gene TRBV5-1 combines with J gene TRBJ2-1; 7 nucleotides line up with TRBD2. J lost 5 bases, V lost 0 bases, and 2 bases had no gene match. The CDR3 contains 14 residues. Germline CDR1 is SGHRS and CDR2 is YFSETQ. CDR3 nucleotides: TGCGCCAGCAGCTTGGCGGGGGGAGACAATGAGCAGTTCTTC. This codes for CASSLAGGDNEQFF.

In this sample, this clone turned up a few times. The J gene is TRBJ1-6, the V gene TRBV27, with 11 bases fitting TRBD1. CDR1 MNHEY and CDR2 SMNVEV come from the germline V gene (reference sequence). This CDR3 comprises 16 residues. J lost 5 bases, V lost 5 bases, and 5 bases had no gene match. CDR3 amino acids: CASSKRDRGNNSPLHF. The CDR3 DNA sequence: TGTGCCAGCAGTAAACGGGACAGGGGGAATAATTCACCCCTCCACTTT.

Regarding this clone: The sample carries other DNA sequences with the same CDR3. The chain is built from TRBV18 and TRBJ2-2, with 9 bases fitting TRBD1. Germline V gene lookup returns CDR1 KGHSH and CDR2 LQKENI. The CDR3 extends over 14 amino acids. Trimming at V came to 1 base and at J to 7 bases, leaving 1 base not matched to a gene. The CDR3 sequence is CASSPRDRVGELFF. The CDR3 DNA sequence: TGTGCCAGCTCACCACGGGACAGGGTCGGGGAGCTGTTTTTT.

This clone was counted once. This chain joins TRBV2 and TRBJ2-7; D unresolved. Trimming left V 5 bases short and J 6 bases short, with 8 bases between. The germline gives CDR1 SNHLY, CDR2 FYNNEI. CDR3 length equals 11 residues. This CDR3 reads CASSSLGEQYF. In DNA form, the CDR3 reads TGTGCCAGCAGTTCCCTCGGCGAGCAGTACTTC. Based on the CDR3 plus reference TRBV2 and TRBJ2-7, the full variable domain is EPEVTQTPSHQVTQMGQEVILRCVPISNHLYFYWYRQILGQKVEFLVSFYNNEISEKSEIFDDQFSVERPDGSNFTLKIRSTKLEDSAMYFCASSSLGEQYFGPGTRLTVT.